This TCR beta chain was sequenced during a study of human T cells and chemical hapten exposure. Study summary: Sensitization was performed using 2% DPC on an approximately 2 cm by approximately 2 cm upper inner arm skin site. TCR yields per sample varied, mainly owing to small pooled library volume differences. All patients underwent weekly scalp dosing with diphenylcyclopropenone for the full approximately 25-week study.

This clonotype turned up a few times. Its antigen remains unidentified. One entry per CDR3 protein, called by TCRdb with MiXCR from the RACE reads. Of 340,000 or so distinct CDR3 sequences in the sample, around 6.9% are singletons; the top ten hold 7.5% to 9%. Study-wide points: Patch test score tracked positively with PT1 expanded TCR counts.

This sample's time point: patch test 1, 2 weeks after DPC sensitization. The treatment denotes: therapeutic diphenylcyclopropenone sensitization with weekly scalp DPC. The germline CDR1 and CDR2 sequences are MNHEY and SVGEGT. CDR3 length: 17 amino acids. V lost 3 bases and J lost 4, with 19 bases in between. The starting material was whole blood, obtained in connection with sensitization to the hapten diphenylcyclopropenone (DPC). This chain connects TRBV6-2 or TRBV6-3 to TRBJ1-5, with D maybe TRBD1 (5 bases). The clonotype was recovered from a woman younger than 35 with alopecia areata. Some clones in this sample may be carry-over from other donors' samples. CDR3 sequence: CASSYLLGGTRNQPQHF. The CDR3 DNA reads TGTGCCAGCAGTTATTTGTTGGGAGGGACGCGGAATCAGCCCCAGCATTTT.